The clone carrying this T cell receptor (beta chain) showed up just a few times. Its antigen remains unknown. Treatment given: approximately 9-day PBMC culture with coronavirus spike peptide pools or control peptides (ViraFEST assay). ViraFEST used peptide pools to expand antigen-specific T cells and subsequently sequenced their TCRs. The sample belongs to a study of vaccination and CD4 T cells after COVID-19. About the research overall: Median time from COVID diagnosis to post-COVID sampling was 101 days (35 to 161). Cells received overlapping spike peptides from SARS-CoV-2, HCoV-NL63, HCoV-OC43 and HCoV-229E as stimulation.

Cultured CD4+ T cell DNA underwent sequencing with the Oncomine TCR Beta short-read assay. TCRdb recomputed calls from the PCR reads with MiXCR, one row per CDR3 protein. The table records around 20,000 distinct CDR3 sequences, 31% of them present only once. Trimming cost V 6 bases and J 14 bases; bases outside gene matches: 11. The germline CDR1 and CDR2 sequences are MNHNS and SASEGT. The CDR3 contains 14 residues. The sequence derives from a human donor with COVID-19. Sequences were obtained from cultured CD4+ T cells from blood. This chain connects TRBV6-1 to TRBJ1-6; 9 positions agree with TRBD1. CDR3 region: CASSTGTGIGSLHF. The DNA for the CDR3 is TGTGCCAGCAGCACCGGGACAGGGATCGGATCCCTCCACTTT.